The sample holds a few counts of the clone carrying this T cell receptor beta chain. The antigen is undetermined. Individual cDNA molecules received unique molecular identifiers during library preparation. TCRdb ran MiXCR on the 5' RACE reads and lists one entry per CDR3 protein. Here the sample spans fewer than 65,000 distinct CDR3 sequences, roughly 9% being singletons. The data are from a study of early T cells in non-severe SARS-CoV-2 infection. Whole-study context: RNA in bulk from unsorted whole blood was sequenced, and chains were unpaired.

Whole-study results and caveats: Clonotype matching in VDJdb favored anti-spike CD8 responses and did not capture private and CD4 specificities.

This receptor was obtained from an adult who was a healthcare worker with PCR-confirmed SARS-CoV-2 infection or an uninfected control (not recorded which). Sample: whole blood.

CDR3 DNA: TGTGCCAGCAGCTCGAGCGGTTCACCCCTCCACTTT. Residues: CASSSSGSPLHF. The chain joins TRBV13 to TRBJ1-6; unclear D gene. The V and J ends lost 4 bases and 9 bases respectively, with 7 bases between them. CDR3 length: 12 residues. CDR1 PRHDT and CDR2 FYEKMQ come from the germline V gene (reference sequence).